This T cell receptor (beta chain) derives from a study of blood T cells in healthy people across ages. Study outcomes and limitations: Older age coincided with a roughly linear decline in TCR beta diversity per million T cells.

The use of a sample-barcoded 5' primer and a J-beta primer mix characterized a second PCR of roughly 6 to 11 cycles. Via MiXCR, TCRdb re-called the 5' RACE reads, giving one row per CDR3 protein. The data hold 1 million or so distinct CDR3 sequences, with around 25% observed a single time. This clonotype was found a few times. Its antigen is still unknown. Germline values: CDR1 DFQATT, CDR2 SNEGSKA (reference sequence). V lost 1 base and J lost 4, with 15 bases in between. The CDR3 spans 15 residues. The same specimen was also included in a second study, on T cells of mothers and their children.

Sequencing used blood. V gene TRBV20-1 combines with J gene TRBJ2-3; no reliable D call. This TCR was sampled from a girl aged 2 to 9 in good health. In DNA, the CDR3 is TGCAGTGCTAGAGTGCGGTTGGTAGGTGCAGATACGCAGTATTTT. It encodes CSARVRLVGADTQYF.